A selection of T cell receptor beta chains follows, all from one sample in a study of beta chain features in type 1 diabetes. The data were produced by immunoSEQ multiplex PCR, yet TCRdb's version contains in-frame clones alone and is incomplete. The sample consists of about 400,000 clones, over 10% of them appearing once. Input material: naive CD4+ T cells from blood. The receptors here all came from a man younger than 35 in good health. Each CDR3 is given with its conserved first and last residue. Fields, in order: J gene, D gene, V gene, CDR3 length, clone size, CDR3 protein, CDR3 DNA. The D gene is left open where the match is weak. Where a row states a size, it is once, few, many or the class of an expanded clone; other rows omit it.

>TRBJ1-2|.|TRBV21-1|13|few
CASSKGQLYGYTF
TGTGCCAGCAGCAAGGGACAGCTCTATGGCTACACCTTC
>TRBJ2-1|.|TRBV7-3|15|.
CASSLTYLGGNEQFF
TGTGCCAGCAGCTTAACGTATCTTGGGGGGAATGAGCAGTTCTTC
>TRBJ1-1|.|TRBV7-2|12|few
CASSRRGTEAFF
TGTGCCAGCAGCCGAAGGGGCACTGAAGCTTTCTTT
>TRBJ1-2|.|TRBV4-1|12|.
CASSQMWGLYTF
TGCGCCAGCAGCCAAATGTGGGGCCTCTACACCTTC
>TRBJ2-5|TRBD1|TRBV7-2|13|.
CASSMTGGETQYF
TGTGCCAGCAGCATGACAGGGGGAGAGACCCAGTACTTC
>TRBJ2-5|.|TRBV4-3|16|.
CASSQGNGMGEETQYF
TGCGCCAGCAGCCAAGGAAATGGTATGGGAGAAGAGACCCAGTACTTC
>TRBJ1-2|.|TRBV20-1|11|.
CSAKDSYGYTF
TGCAGTGCAAAGGACAGCTATGGCTACACCTTC
>TRBJ2-7|.|TRBV7-6|12|few
CASSPGEGEQYF
TGTGCCAGCAGCCCTGGAGAGGGCGAGCAGTACTTC
>TRBJ2-5|.|TRBV25-1|12|many
CASKASGETQYF
TGTGCCAGCAAAGCATCAGGGGAGACCCAGTACTTC
>TRBJ2-2|.|TRBV15|15|.
CATEQGTWGTGELFF
TGTGCCACCGAACAGGGTACCTGGGGCACCGGGGAGCTGTTTTTT
>TRBJ1-2|.|TRBV28|13|.
CASSLDTPRGYTF
TGTGCCAGCAGCCTGGACACCCCGAGGGGCTACACCTTC
>TRBJ2-6|.|TRBV27|14|.
CASSSPFGANVLTF
TGTGCCAGCAGTTCTCCGTTTGGGGCCAACGTCCTGACTTTC
>TRBJ2-7|TRBD2|TRBV5-4|17|.
CASSSPSSGNYPYEQYF
TGTGCCAGCAGCTCCCCGAGCAGCGGGAATTATCCCTACGAGCAGTACTTC
>TRBJ2-5|TRBD2|TRBV10-3|13|.
CATLASGEETQYF
TGTGCCACACTGGCTAGCGGGGAAGAGACCCAGTACTTC
>TRBJ2-3|.|TRBV7-9|15|.
CASSLKPGVQDTQYF
TGTGCCAGCAGCTTGAAGCCGGGAGTACAAGATACGCAGTATTTT
>TRBJ1-1|.|TRBV6-5|13|few
CASSYGGAVEAFF
TGTGCCAGCAGTTACGGGGGGGCTGTTGAAGCTTTCTTT
>TRBJ1-2|.|TRBV7-2|13|few
CASSFGRAYGYTF
TGTGCCAGCAGCTTCGGCAGGGCCTATGGCTACACCTTC
>TRBJ1-2|.|TRBV15|14|few
CATSRDVGGYGYTF
TGTGCCACCAGCAGAGACGTGGGAGGGTATGGCTACACCTTC
>TRBJ2-3|TRBD1|TRBV7-2|16|few
CASSSFTGGGSDTQYF
TGTGCCAGCAGCTCTTTTACAGGGGGCGGTTCAGATACGCAGTATTTT
>TRBJ1-5|.|TRBV4-2|15|few
CASSQVSARNQPQHF
TGTGCCAGCAGCCAAGTTAGTGCGCGCAATCAGCCCCAGCATTTT
>TRBJ2-7|.|TRBV29-1|13|.
CSVALGPGYEQYF
TGCAGCGTTGCGCTGGGCCCTGGCTACGAGCAGTACTTC
>TRBJ1-1|TRBD1|TRBV7-3|15|few
CASSFYRGRDTEAFF
TGTGCCAGCAGCTTCTACAGGGGGCGCGACACTGAAGCTTTCTTT